This is a list of T cell receptor beta chains from one sample in a study of regulatory T cells in long-lasting Graves disease. TCRdb independently ran MiXCR on the multiplex PCR reads; one entry per CDR3 protein. The data show about 440,000 distinct CDR3 sequences, about 16% seen once. The same data also contributed to another study, on T cells in Graves' hyperthyroidism and ophthalmopathy.

The material sequenced was peripheral blood mononuclear cells (PBMCs), taken at new diagnosis, from a patient treated with antithyroid drugs. The receptors derive from a woman younger than 35 with Graves disease. The CDR3 runs from the conserved cysteine through the conserved F or W. The D gene is left open where the match is weak. Expanded clones get a size class; other rows say once, few or many, or leave the size out.

V gene: TRBV19
D gene: -
J gene: TRBJ2-2
clone size: few
CDR3 length: 14
CDR3 DNA: -
CDR3 protein: CASNWGRGSGELIF

V gene: TRBV18
D gene: -
J gene: TRBJ1-5
clone size: many
CDR3 length: 13
CDR3 DNA: TGTGCCAGCTCACCACTGACAGATCAGCCCCAGCATTTT
CDR3 protein: CASSPLTDQPQHF

V gene: TRBV18
D gene: -
J gene: TRBJ1-3
clone size: -
CDR3 length: 18
CDR3 DNA: TGTGCCAGCTCACCACAGGAGACTCAAACTCCCTCTGGAAACACCATATATTTT
CDR3 protein: CASSPQETQTPSGNTIYF

V gene: TRBV5-1
D gene: -
J gene: TRBJ2-1
clone size: -
CDR3 length: 14
CDR3 DNA: TGCGCCAGCAGCTTGGCTAGCGCGAACAATGAGCAGTTCTTC
CDR3 protein: CASSLASANNEQFF

V gene: TRBV6-1
D gene: -
J gene: TRBJ2-1
clone size: many
CDR3 length: 13
CDR3 DNA: TGTGCCAGCAGTGTCATCGTTAGGGATGAGCAGTTCTTC
CDR3 protein: CASSVIVRDEQFF

V gene: TRBV20-1
D gene: TRBD2
J gene: TRBJ2-1
clone size: few
CDR3 length: 13
CDR3 DNA: TGCAGTGCTAGCCTAGCGGGGTACAATGAGCAGTTCTTC
CDR3 protein: CSASLAGYNEQFF

V gene: TRBV6-1
D gene: TRBD1
J gene: TRBJ2-1
clone size: -
CDR3 length: 17
CDR3 DNA: TGTGCCAGCACTCCCCGGGGAGGGACAGGGGATGGACATGAGCAGTTCTTC
CDR3 protein: CASTPRGGTGDGHEQFF

V gene: TRBV28
D gene: TRBD1
J gene: TRBJ1-5
clone size: many
CDR3 length: 14
CDR3 DNA: TGTGCCAGCAGTCCACGACAGGGCACTCAGCCCCAGCATTTT
CDR3 protein: CASSPRQGTQPQHF

V gene: TRBV20-1
D gene: -
J gene: TRBJ2-4
clone size: many
CDR3 length: 14
CDR3 DNA: TGCAGTGCTAGGCCCCCGCAGGGTGGAAACATTCAGTACTTC
CDR3 protein: CSARPPQGGNIQYF

V gene: TRBV7-2
D gene: TRBD2
J gene: TRBJ2-7
clone size: many
CDR3 length: 14
CDR3 DNA: TGTGCCAGCAGCTTAGAGCGGGGGTCCAACGAGCAGTACTTC
CDR3 protein: CASSLERGSNEQYF

V gene: TRBV29-1
D gene: TRBD1
J gene: TRBJ2-3
clone size: many
CDR3 length: 15
CDR3 DNA: TGCAGCGTTGTTGGGGGAGACAGGGCAGCAGATACGCAGTATTTT
CDR3 protein: CSVVGGDRAADTQYF

V gene: TRBV4-1
D gene: -
J gene: TRBJ2-3
clone size: -
CDR3 length: 14
CDR3 DNA: TGCGCCAGCAGCCAAGATCTTTACACAGATACGCAGTATTTT
CDR3 protein: CASSQDLYTDTQYF

V gene: TRBV4-2
D gene: -
J gene: TRBJ1-2
clone size: few
CDR3 length: 15
CDR3 DNA: TGTGCCAGCAGCCCTAGTGGGACGGGACCCTATGGCTACACCTTC
CDR3 protein: CASSPSGTGPYGYTF

V gene: TRBV19
D gene: -
J gene: TRBJ2-1
clone size: -
CDR3 length: 15
CDR3 DNA: TGTGCCAGTAGTTCACAGGCAAGCTCCTACAATGAGCAGTTCTTC
CDR3 protein: CASSSQASSYNEQFF

V gene: TRBV15
D gene: TRBD1
J gene: TRBJ2-7
clone size: -
CDR3 length: 14
CDR3 DNA: TGTGCCACCAGCAGAGCAGGGGGCATGTACGAGCAGTACTTC
CDR3 protein: CATSRAGGMYEQYF

V gene: TRBV7-6
D gene: TRBD1
J gene: TRBJ2-7
clone size: few
CDR3 length: 13
CDR3 DNA: TGTGCCAGCAGCTCGGACAGGGCCAACGAGCAGTACTTC
CDR3 protein: CASSSDRANEQYF

V gene: TRBV25-1
D gene: -
J gene: TRBJ2-5
clone size: -
CDR3 length: 15
CDR3 DNA: TGTGCCAGCAGTGAATTTATGGGACGGGCGGAGACCCAGTACTTC
CDR3 protein: CASSEFMGRAETQYF

V gene: TRBV15
D gene: -
J gene: TRBJ1-2
clone size: many
CDR3 length: 13
CDR3 DNA: TGTGCCACCAGCAGAGGAACTGGGGACGGCTACACCTTC
CDR3 protein: CATSRGTGDGYTF

V gene: TRBV20-1
D gene: -
J gene: TRBJ1-1
clone size: few
CDR3 length: 12
CDR3 DNA: TGCAGTGCTAGTTCCCCTGCCACTGAAGCTTTCTTT
CDR3 protein: CSASSPATEAFF

V gene: TRBV3-1
D gene: -
J gene: TRBJ1-1
clone size: -
CDR3 length: 14
CDR3 DNA: TGTGCCAGCAGCCCGTCCTTATTTAGGACTGAAGCTTTCTTT
CDR3 protein: CASSPSLFRTEAFF

V gene: TRBV24-1
D gene: -
J gene: TRBJ2-1
clone size: -
CDR3 length: 16
CDR3 DNA: TGTGCCACCAGTGATCCCAGGTGGAGCTCCTACAATGAGCAGTTCTTC
CDR3 protein: CATSDPRWSSYNEQFF

V gene: TRBV2
D gene: -
J gene: TRBJ1-3
clone size: many
CDR3 length: 13
CDR3 DNA: TGTGCCAGAAGGAATATCTCTGGAAACACCATATATTTT
CDR3 protein: CARRNISGNTIYF

V gene: TRBV3-1
D gene: -
J gene: TRBJ2-2
clone size: many
CDR3 length: 15
CDR3 DNA: TGTGCCAGCAGCCCCTCGGGACCAAACACCGGGGAGCTGTTTTTT
CDR3 protein: CASSPSGPNTGELFF

V gene: TRBV15
D gene: TRBD1
J gene: TRBJ2-7
clone size: -
CDR3 length: 15
CDR3 DNA: TGTGCCACCAGCAGAGATCCAGGGGGCATCTACGAGCAGTACTTC
CDR3 protein: CATSRDPGGIYEQYF

V gene: TRBV29-1
D gene: TRBD1
J gene: TRBJ2-7
clone size: few
CDR3 length: 12
CDR3 DNA: TGCAGCGGAACAGGGGGCCCCTACGAGCAGTACTTC
CDR3 protein: CSGTGGPYEQYF

V gene: TRBV7-9
D gene: TRBD2
J gene: TRBJ2-7
clone size: many
CDR3 length: 15
CDR3 DNA: TGTGCCAGCAGCTTAGTTAGCGGGAGTGTGGACGAGCAGTACTTC
CDR3 protein: CASSLVSGSVDEQYF

V gene: TRBV29-1
D gene: TRBD2
J gene: TRBJ2-7
clone size: few
CDR3 length: 17
CDR3 DNA: TGCAGCGTTGAAAAACCCCAATCCGGACTAGCGGGGTATGTGCAGTACTTC
CDR3 protein: CSVEKPQSGLAGYVQYF

V gene: TRBV5-1
D gene: TRBD1
J gene: TRBJ2-2
clone size: many
CDR3 length: 16
CDR3 DNA: TGCGCCAGCAGCTTGGGAGGGACAGGGAACACCGGGGAGCTGTTTTTT
CDR3 protein: CASSLGGTGNTGELFF

V gene: TRBV3-1
D gene: -
J gene: TRBJ1-2
clone size: many
CDR3 length: 14
CDR3 DNA: TGTGCCAGCAGCCAACTAGGGAAAGGGGTTGGCTACACCTTC
CDR3 protein: CASSQLGKGVGYTF

V gene: TRBV29-1
D gene: TRBD2
J gene: TRBJ2-3
clone size: many
CDR3 length: 14
CDR3 DNA: TGCAGCGTTGGTAGCGGGAGGGCCGGGGATACGCAGTATTTT
CDR3 protein: CSVGSGRAGDTQYF